This T cell receptor (beta chain) emerged from a study of shared clonotypes between healthy human individuals. Study-wide findings and caveats: A generally larger estimated richness was seen in naive subsets than in memory subsets.

On this clone: Its antigen is not identified.

Some clones are missing from TCRdb's copy, which holds only in-frame ones; the method was immunoSEQ multiplex PCR. The sample carries around 2.5 million clones, 80% to 95% recorded once. This CDR3 spans 16 amino acids. Germline CDR1 is LNHNV and CDR2 is YYDKDF (reference sequence). V lost 0 bases, J lost 4 bases, and 12 bases lay in between. The V gene is TRBV15, the J gene TRBJ1-4; a possible D gene is TRBD1 (5 bases). Sequences were obtained from naive CD4+ T cells from PBMCs. The subset is: CD45RA+ positively selected. This clonotype was obtained from a man aged 18-30 years in good health. Some clones in this sample may be carry-over from other donors' samples. CDR3 nucleotides: TGTGCCACCAGCAGAGAAGGGACCGTTGGTAATGAAAAACTGTTTTTT. This gives the protein CATSREGTVGNEKLFF.